A single sample is the source of the 14 T cell receptor beta chains below, sequenced in a study of beta chain features in type 1 diabetes (dated by TCRdb to 2016 to 2019). Library construction relied on the immunoSEQ multiplex PCR assay. The High Capacity cDNA Reverse Transcription Kit was used to reverse transcribe all of the isolated RNA, meaning that expressed TCRB transcripts were what got sequenced. Not all clones reach the TCRdb copy of this immuneACCESS table, which keeps in-frame sequences only. Checked studies attribute under half of the gap to unresolved V genes and leave the rest unexplained. The sample table lists about 450,000 clones, 11% of them with a count of one. The top ten constitute about 0.042% of the sample. Sequences were obtained from naive CD4+ T cells from blood. The cell subset or site label here, explained by the study, means: true naive CD4+ T cells. These receptors all come from a woman younger than 30 in good health.

This clone was counted a few times. The chain recombines TRBV9 with TRBJ1-5; unclear D gene. Per germline, CDR1 SGDLS and CDR2 YYNGEE. The CDR3 covers 14 residues. The V and J ends lost 3 bases and 5 bases respectively, with 12 bases between them. The DNA for the CDR3 is TGTGCCAGCAGCGCATCGGCCGAGGATCAGCCCCAGCATTTT. Translating gives CASSASAEDQPQHF.

This clone was counted a few times. The chain recombines TRBV14 with TRBJ2-3; D is tentatively TRBD1 or TRBD2 (5 bases each). V lost 1 base to trimming and J lost 4 bases, with 12 bases between them. The CDR3 runs to 15 residues. CDR1 is SGHDN and CDR2 is FVKESK in the germline V gene. The CDR3 DNA sequence: TGTGCCAGCAGCCAAGTCTTGACAGCGGCAGATACGCAGTATTTT. Protein product: CASSQVLTAADTQYF.

On this clone: The junction shows a germline mismatch at one end, possibly a read error. The V gene is TRBV30, the J gene TRBJ2-1; 10 bases line up with TRBD2. Germline values: CDR1 GTSNPN, CDR2 SVGIG (reference sequence). The CDR3 runs to 12 residues. CDR3 sequence (DNA): TGTGCCAGGAGCGGGAGGGTAGATGAGCAGTTCTTC. Amino acid sequence: CARSGRVDEQFF.

The chain is built from TRBV14 and TRBJ1-5; 8 bases match TRBD1. V gave up 4 bases and J gave up 7 bases; unmatched junction bases: 27. The germline gives CDR1 SGHDN, CDR2 FVKESK. This CDR3 contains 21 residues. CDR3 DNA sequence: TGTGCCAGCAGCCCGACCCGACAGGGGTCTAGGTCCGTATCACTTCAACAGCCCCAGCATTTT. This sequence encodes CASSPTRQGSRSVSLQQPQHF.

This clone appeared a few times. This sequence joins TRBV7-9 and TRBJ2-2; D gene unclear. The CDR3 totals 12 residues. V gave up 3 bases and J gave up 4 bases, with 3 bases separating them. Looked up from germline, CDR1 is SEHNR and CDR2 is FQNEAQ (reference sequence). CDR3 coding DNA: TGTGCCAGCAGCTTCTCCACCGGGGAGCTGTTTTTT. Amino acid sequence: CASSFSTGELFF.

This clone has just a few counts. This chain's CDR3 is CAIALRQGLTSTDTQYF. The DNA for the CDR3 is TGTGCCATCGCATTGAGGCAGGGCCTAACTAGCACAGATACGCAGTATTTT. The chain combines TRBV10-3 with TRBJ2-3, with D maybe TRBD1 (5 bases). Germline CDR1 is ENHRY and CDR2 is SYGVKD. V gave up 8 bases and J gave up 0 bases, with 21 bases separating them. The CDR3 has 17 amino acids.

This clone has just a few counts. The V gene is TRBV10-3, the J gene TRBJ2-7; 11 nucleotides match TRBD2. Per germline, CDR1 ENHRY and CDR2 SYGVKD. V gave up 4 bases and J gave up 6 bases; unmatched junction bases: 5. CDR3 length: 14 amino acids. CDR3 in amino acids: CAISGRTSGLEQYF. CDR3 DNA sequence: TGTGCCATCAGTGGACGGACTAGCGGGCTCGAGCAGTACTTC.

The chain couples TRBV2 to TRBJ1-5; 7 bases match TRBD1. The CDR3 length is 15 residues. The junction had 6 bases not matched to a gene; V was cut back by 6 bases and J by 1 base. The germline CDR1 and CDR2 sequences are SNHLY and FYNNEI. CDR3 amino acids: CASRSQGLSNQPQHF. CDR3 bases: TGTGCCAGCAGGTCACAGGGGTTGAGCAATCAGCCCCAGCATTTT.

This clone was detected a few times. This chain joins TRBV9 and TRBJ1-4, with D perhaps matching TRBD1 (5 bases). The CDR3 is 16 residues long. The germline V gene encodes CDR1 SGDLS and CDR2 YYNGEE. V dropped 3 bases and J dropped 1 base, with 13 bases sitting between them. CDR3 nucleotides: TGTGCCAGCAGCGGGGGACGCCGGGGAACTAATGAAAAACTGTTTTTT. It is translated as CASSGGRRGTNEKLFF.

The CDR3 is CATGGGPETQYF. The DNA for the CDR3 is TGTGCCACCGGGGGGGGCCCAGAGACCCAGTACTTC. J is TRBJ2-5 and V is TRBV2; 8 nucleotides agree with TRBD2. The CDR3 totals 12 residues. J was trimmed by 4 bases and V by 10 bases; bases with no gene match: 5. Germline V gene data show CDR1 as SNHLY and CDR2 as FYNNEI.

A few counts support this clone. The chain uses TRBV6-5 and TRBJ2-7; the D gene is possibly TRBD2 (6 bases). The V gene's germline CDR1 is MNHEY and CDR2 SVGAGI. Trimming pared 8 bases from V and 5 bases from J, leaving 13 bases between. This CDR3 region has 12 residues. The CDR3 coding sequence is TGTGCCAGCCGGGACTCCAGGAACGAGCAGTACGTC. It codes for CASRDSRNEQYV.

The chain employs TRBV4-1 and TRBJ2-4; D is possibly TRBD1 or TRBD2 (5 bases each). V was cut by 4 bases and J by 3 bases, with 22 bases left in between. The CDR3 contains 18 residues. Per germline, CDR1 MGHRA and CDR2 YSYEKL. CDR3 amino acids: CASSREGRDRFGKNIQYF. As DNA, the CDR3 is TGCGCCAGCAGCCGAGAAGGTCGGGACCGATTTGGCAAAAACATTCAGTACTTC.

V is TRBV7-2 and J is TRBJ2-1; D possibly corresponds to TRBD2 (6 bases). CDR3 length: 17 amino acids. Germline assignment: CDR1 SGHTA and CDR2 FQGNSA. Trimming stripped 5 bases from V and 6 bases from J, with 23 bases between. CDR3 region: CASSLRGSGTRGNEQFF. Here the CDR3 DNA reads TGTGCCAGCAGCCTGAGAGGTAGCGGAACAAGGGGCAATGAGCAGTTCTTC.

In this sample, this clone turned up a few times. The V gene is TRBV2, the J gene TRBJ2-5; D might be TRBD1 (5 bases). Germline CDR1 reads SNHLY; CDR2 reads FYNNEI. The germline V and J ends were trimmed by 6 bases and 5 bases, with 13 bases remaining between them. CDR3 length: 13 residues. This CDR3 is CASRRTTKETQYF. CDR3 sequence (DNA): TGTGCCAGCAGGCGGACAACAAAGGAGACCCAGTACTTC.